Listed here are 21 T cell receptor beta chains from one sample, sequenced in a study of blood T cell repertoires in COVID-19 (dated by TCRdb to the early 2020s). The library was generated by the immunoSEQ multiplex PCR assay. What TCRdb holds here is the immuneACCESS table cut down to in-frame rearrangements. Part of the clones is not present; checked against another copy, under half of the missing clones reflect an unresolved V gene, and the others are unexplained. The sample table shows 9,500 to 11,000 clones, and nearly 90% are seen once. Of the sample, roughly 24% is held by the ten largest clones. The sample consisted of peripheral blood. All receptors come from a man younger than 45 with active or convalescent COVID-19.

This chain uses TRBV6-5 with TRBJ2-1, with TRBD2 matching over 8 bases. Germline CDR1 MNHEY, CDR2 SVGAGI. V trimming: 6 bases; J trimming: 0 bases; junction bases outside the gene matches: 4. The CDR3 loop spans 15 amino acids. The CDR3 protein is CASSQSGGSYNEQFF. CDR3 in DNA: TGTGCCAGCAGCCAAAGCGGGGGCTCCTACAATGAGCAGTTCTTC.

The rearrangement uses TRBV2 and TRBJ2-3; 7 bases fit TRBD2. The CDR3 has 16 residues. The V gene's germline CDR1 is SNHLY and CDR2 FYNNEI. After removal of 0 bases from V and 0 bases from J, the junction contained 3 bases not matched to a gene. CDR3 residues: CASSEARGGSTDTQYF. DNA for the CDR3: TGTGCCAGCAGTGAAGCGCGCGGGGGAAGCACAGATACGCAGTATTTT.

Written as DNA, the CDR3 is TGTGCCAGCAGCTTAGCCCAGGCTGGCATTTATGGCTACACCTTC. Protein: CASSLAQAGIYGYTF. The chain couples TRBV7-2 to TRBJ1-2, with D hard to call. CDR1 SGHTA and CDR2 FQGNSA come from the germline V gene. CDR3 length: 15 residues. Trimming left V 0 bases short and J 5 bases short, with 13 bases between. The variable domain in full, with the rest retrieved from reference TRBV7-2 and TRBJ1-2, is GAGVSQSPSNKVTEKGKDVELRCDPISGHTALYWYRQSLGQGLEFLIYFQGNSAPDKSGLPSDRFSAERTGGSVSTLTIQRTQQEDSAVYLCASSLAQAGIYGYTFGSGTRLTVV.

The V and J genes are TRBV7-8 and TRBJ2-7, with D possibly TRBD1 on 6 matching bases. Per the germline V gene, CDR1 is SGHVS and CDR2 is FQNEAQ. V was cut by 5 bases and J by 5 bases, with 19 bases left in between. The CDR3 runs 15 residues. CDR3 in amino acids: CASSVSGVVVHEQYF. DNA of the CDR3: TGTGCCAGCAGCGTATCAGGGGTGGTCGTTCACGAGCAGTACTTC. The full variable domain, with the rest looked up from reference TRBV7-8 and TRBJ2-7, is GAGVSQSPRYKVAKRGQDVALRCDPISGHVSLFWYQQALGQGPEFLTYFQNEAQLDKSGLPSDRFFAERPEGSVSTLKIQRTQQEDSAVYLCASSVSGVVVHEQYFGPGTRLTVT.

The chain carries TRBV7-8 and TRBJ2-2; 9 positions match TRBD2. V was pared by 1 base and J by 3 bases, with 6 bases of the junction left unmatched. The CDR3 is 17 residues long. Germline CDR1 SGHVS, CDR2 FQNEAQ. In DNA, the CDR3 is TGTGCCAGCAGCTTAGGGGTAGCGGGGGACCACACCGGGGAGCTGTTTTTT. It codes for CASSLGVAGDHTGELFF.

V is TRBV3-1 (or the pseudogene TRBV3-2) and J is TRBJ2-1; 9 bases map to TRBD2. Germline CDR1 is LGHDT and CDR2 is YNNKEL (reference sequence). J gave up 8 bases and V 4 bases, and 9 bases lay outside the gene matches. The CDR3 covers 15 residues. For the CDR3, the DNA is TGTGCCAGCAGCCTTGCGGGGGGGCGAGGTTATGAGCAGTTCTTC. Residues: CASSLAGGRGYEQFF.

J is TRBJ1-1 and V is TRBV6-5; D is ambiguous. The CDR3 spans 13 residues. The ends were cut back, 7 bases at V and 1 base at J, with 10 bases in the middle. Germline CDR1 MNHEY, CDR2 SVGAGI. In nucleotides, the CDR3 is TGTGCCAGCATAGCTGAGGAGAACACTGAAGCTTTCTTT. Its protein product is CASIAEENTEAFF.

The chain is built from TRBV3-1 (or the pseudogene TRBV3-2) and TRBJ2-5; possible D gene TRBD2, 6 bases. Germline loops: CDR1 LGHDT, CDR2 YNNKEL (reference sequence). The germline V and J ends were trimmed by 4 bases and 7 bases, with 22 bases remaining between them. The CDR3 is made up of 16 amino acids. This CDR3 reads CASSLPDRGSLWTQYF. CDR3 DNA: TGTGCCAGCAGCCTACCTGATCGGGGGAGTCTTTGGACCCAGTACTTC.

V and J are TRBV6-5 and TRBJ1-4, with D possibly matching TRBD1 (6 bases). The V end lost 6 bases, the J end lost 8 bases, and 16 bases lay between the germline ends. The CDR3 consists of 14 residues. CDR1 and CDR2 from the germline V gene are MNHEY and SVGAGI. The CDR3 here is CASRRGGEGEKLFF. CDR3 nucleotide sequence: TGTGCCAGCAGGAGGGGGGGGGAGGGAGAAAAACTGTTTTTT.

The V gene is TRBV28, the J gene TRBJ2-1, with TRBD2 matching over 11 bases. The germline V gene has CDR1 MDHEN and CDR2 SYDVKM. The ends lost 4 bases at V and 7 bases at J; junction bases unmatched: 6. This CDR3 comprises 15 residues. CDR3 nucleotide sequence: TGTGCCAGCAGTTCCATAGCGGGGGGGCGGAATGAGCAGTTCTTC. Its protein is CASSSIAGGRNEQFF.

This chain uses TRBV7-9 with TRBJ2-3; 11 bases match TRBD1. CDR1 SEHNR and CDR2 FQNEAQ come from the germline V gene (reference sequence). V was clipped by 3 bases and J by 5 bases; unmatched bases: 4. This CDR3 spans 15 amino acids. This CDR3 is CASSFGQGAEDTQYF. The DNA of the CDR3 is TGTGCCAGCAGCTTCGGACAGGGGGCAGAAGATACGCAGTATTTT.

The DNA of the CDR3 is TGTGCCTGGAGTCACCCCGGGGGCGAGCAGTACGTC. Protein sequence: CAWSHPGGEQYV. The chain employs TRBV30 and TRBJ2-7; tentative D call: TRBD2 (6 bases). V was shortened by 2 bases and J by 6 bases, with 11 bases between the two germline ends. This CDR3 spans 12 amino acids. Per germline, CDR1 GTSNPN and CDR2 SVGIG (reference sequence).

V usage is TRBV3-1 (or the pseudogene TRBV3-2) and J usage is TRBJ2-3, with TRBD2 matching 11 bases. There are 19 residues in the CDR3. After removal of 3 bases from V and 2 bases from J, the junction contained 13 bases not matched to a gene. Germline CDR1 LGHDT, CDR2 YNNKEL (reference sequence). As DNA, the CDR3 is TGTGCCAGCAGCCAGACTGGACTAGCGGGTCCCCTTTTCACAGATACGCAGTATTTT. It translates to CASSQTGLAGPLFTDTQYF.

The chain recombines TRBV7-9 with TRBJ2-5; D might be TRBD2 (6 bases). The CDR3 runs 10 residues. The V gene's germline CDR1 is SEHNR and CDR2 FQNEAQ (reference sequence). The CDR3, as DNA: TGTACCCAAGGAGGGGAGACCCAGTACTTC. Its protein is CTQGGETQYF.

As regards this clone: In the same sample, other DNA sequences code for this CDR3. The chain links TRBV30 to TRBJ1-5, with a tentative D call TRBD1 (5 bases). This CDR3 comprises 13 residues. V dropped 2 bases and J dropped 5 bases, with 10 bases sitting between them. Per germline, CDR1 GTSNPN and CDR2 SVGIG (reference sequence). CDR3 sequence (DNA): TGTGCCTGGAGTAGGCAGGGCGATCAGCCCCAGCATTTT. Its translation is CAWSRQGDQPQHF.

The chain couples TRBV27 to TRBJ1-6, with TRBD1 matching 11 bases. From germline, CDR1 is MNHEY and CDR2 SMNVEV (reference sequence). J lost 9 bases, V lost 5 bases, and 12 bases had no gene match. CDR3 length equals 17 residues. The CDR3, as DNA: TGTGCCAGCAGTCTCATCGGAGGGACAGGGGGTTTTTCACCCCTCCACTTT. Its translation: CASSLIGGTGGFSPLHF.

The chain joins TRBV2 to TRBJ1-2; 8 positions agree with TRBD1. The CDR3 covers 13 residues. The trim removed 6 bases at V and 4 bases at J, leaving 4 bases unmatched. CDR1 is SNHLY, CDR2 FYNNEI, per germline. The CDR3 here is CASSQQGGYGYTF. The CDR3 DNA is TGTGCCAGCAGCCAACAGGGGGGCTATGGCTACACCTTC.

Here the CDR3 reads CASSLADLGQETQYF. The CDR3 DNA is TGTGCCAGCAGCTTAGCTGATCTCGGGCAAGAGACCCAGTACTTC. The V call is TRBV11-1, the J call TRBJ2-5; D gene uncertain. V lost 0 bases to trimming and J lost 2 bases, with 10 bases between them. Germline lookup yields CDR1 SGHAT and CDR2 FQDESV (reference sequence). There are 15 residues in the CDR3.

The rearrangement links TRBV5-1 to TRBJ1-1, with a possible D match to TRBD1 (5 bases). Germline V gene sequence: CDR1 SGHRS, CDR2 YFSETQ. Trimming shortened V by 3 bases and J by 0 bases, and 12 bases separated the two germline ends. The length of the CDR3 is 15 residues. The CDR3 bases are TGCGCCAGCAGCTCCCAGGGAGGGATGAACACTGAAGCTTTCTTT. Translating gives CASSSQGGMNTEAFF. Based on the CDR3 plus reference TRBV5-1 and TRBJ1-1, the full variable domain is KAGVTQTPRYLIKTRGQQVTLSCSPISGHRSVSWYQQTPGQGLQFLFEYFSETQRNKGNFPGRFSGRQFSNSRSEMNVSTLELGDSALYLCASSSQGGMNTEAFFGQGTRLTVV.

The chain links TRBV27 to TRBJ1-5, with 8 positions matching TRBD1. CDR1 MNHEY and CDR2 SMNVEV come from the germline V gene (reference sequence). CDR3 length equals 14 residues. Trimming at V came to 4 bases and at J to 6 bases, leaving 5 bases not matched to a gene. CDR3 bases: TGTGCCAGCAGTTCCCGGACAGGGCTTCAGCCCCAGCATTTT. The encoded protein is CASSSRTGLQPQHF.

The V gene is TRBV9, the J gene TRBJ2-3, with 9 bases lining up with TRBD2. This CDR3 spans 15 amino acids. CDR1 and CDR2 from the germline V gene are SGDLS and YYNGEE. V gave up 2 bases and J gave up 2 bases; unmatched junction bases: 3. CDR3 sequence (DNA): TGTGCCAGCAGCGTTAGCGGGGGACCCACAGATACGCAGTATTTT. As protein: CASSVSGGPTDTQYF.